The clone carrying this T cell receptor (beta chain) was counted at least ten times. The data stem from a study of patients and donors after allogeneic stem cell transplantation. TCRdb independently ran MiXCR on the RT-PCR reads; one entry per CDR3 protein. This sample yields fewer than 95,000 distinct CDR3 sequences, of which roughly 4.9% are seen a single time; 2.5% to 3% belongs to the top ten. This CDR3 has 13 residues. V was clipped by 0 bases and J by 7 bases, with 12 bases between them. Germline V gene sequence: CDR1 GTSNPN, CDR2 SVGIG (reference sequence). This receptor was obtained from a human donor who was either an allogeneic HSCT recipient or a stem cell or donor lymphocyte infusion donor (not recorded which). It is not recorded whose cells these are; they may come from a transplant donor. The sequenced sample consisted of blood, either unsorted or a sorted T cell fraction (not recorded which). The chain combines TRBV30 with TRBJ2-5, with D perhaps TRBD2 (5 bases). CDR3 coding DNA: TGTGCCTGGAGTGTGGAAAGCGAGGGGACCCAGTACTTC. Encoded protein: CAWSVESEGTQYF.